The T cell receptor (beta chain) described here comes from a study of cytomegalovirus exposure and HLA in healthy donors. Study details: Earlier sequencing of approximately 200 million T cells yielded approximately 100 million unique TCR beta sequences.

A note on this clone: The antigen is unknown.

The length of the CDR3 is 16 residues. J was trimmed by 5 bases and V by 4 bases; bases with no gene match: 12. The germline gives CDR1 LGHNA, CDR2 YNFKEQ. Whole-study findings and limits: Indistinguishable V segments, including TRBV6-2 and TRBV6-3, were excluded. When analyzed later, a missense DCLRE1C variant was found to be linked to TCR beta V- and J-gene trimming. A later analysis reportedly found fewer N-insertions in an Asian-associated ancestry cluster than the roughly 670-donor mean.

PCR used 60 Vbeta primers and 13 Jbeta primers. Produced via immunoSEQ multiplex PCR; TCRdb's table is partial and in-frame only. The sample consists of 200,000 to 250,000 clones, roughly 89% of them appearing once. Sequencing input: PBMCs. The V call is TRBV4-2, the J call TRBJ2-5; 8 nucleotides align to TRBD1. The TCR originated in a woman younger than 30 in good health and CMV-seronegative. CDR3 nucleotide sequence: TGTGCCAGCAGCCCTTCCATACAGGGGGATGTGGAGACCCAGTACTTC. This translates into CASSPSIQGDVETQYF.